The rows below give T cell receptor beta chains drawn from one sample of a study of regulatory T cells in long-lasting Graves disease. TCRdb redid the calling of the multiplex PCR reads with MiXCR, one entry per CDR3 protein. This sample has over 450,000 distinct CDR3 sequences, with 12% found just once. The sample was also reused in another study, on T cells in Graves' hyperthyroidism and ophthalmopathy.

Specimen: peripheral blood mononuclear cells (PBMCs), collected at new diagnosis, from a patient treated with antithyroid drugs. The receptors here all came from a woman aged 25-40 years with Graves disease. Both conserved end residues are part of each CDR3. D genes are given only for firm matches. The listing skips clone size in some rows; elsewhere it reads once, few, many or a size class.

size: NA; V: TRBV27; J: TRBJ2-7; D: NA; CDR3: CASSYKRQAYEQYF; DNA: TGTGCCAGCAGTTATAAACGACAGGCTTACGAGCAGTACTTC
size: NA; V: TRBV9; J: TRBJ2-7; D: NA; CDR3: CASSYAADPSYEQYF; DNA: TGTGCCAGCAGCTACGCAGCTGACCCTTCCTACGAGCAGTACTTC
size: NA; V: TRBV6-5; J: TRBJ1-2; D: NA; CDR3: CASSYGWVSGYTF; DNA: TGTGCCAGCAGTTACGGTTGGGTAAGCGGCTACACCTTC
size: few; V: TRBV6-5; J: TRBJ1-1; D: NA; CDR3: CASSSKGGADTEAFF; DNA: TGTGCCAGCAGTTCAAAAGGGGGGGCGGACACTGAAGCTTTCTTT
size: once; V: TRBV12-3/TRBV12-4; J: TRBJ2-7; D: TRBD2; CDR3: CASNPSGRAGYEQYF; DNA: TGTGCCAGCAATCCTAGCGGGAGGGCCGGGTACGAGCAGTACTTC
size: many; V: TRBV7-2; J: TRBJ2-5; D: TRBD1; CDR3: CASSLDATGGQETQYF; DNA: TGTGCCAGCAGCTTAGATGCGACAGGGGGCCAAGAGACCCAGTACTTC
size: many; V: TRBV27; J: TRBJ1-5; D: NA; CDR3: CASGRLDSNQPQHF; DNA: TGTGCCAGCGGGAGGTTGGATAGCAATCAGCCCCAGCATTTT
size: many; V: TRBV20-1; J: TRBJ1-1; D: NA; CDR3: CSAKGRRLNTEAFF; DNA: TGCAGTGCCAAGGGACGGAGGCTGAACACTGAAGCTTTCTTT
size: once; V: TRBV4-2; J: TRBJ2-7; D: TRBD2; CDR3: CASSQDTPGLGVSYEQYF; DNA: TGTGCCAGCAGCCAAGACACGCCGGGACTAGGGGTCTCCTACGAGCAGTACTTC
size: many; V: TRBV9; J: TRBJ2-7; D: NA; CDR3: CASSVSGSGSYEQYF; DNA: TGTGCCAGCAGCGTAAGTGGTAGCGGATCCTACGAGCAGTACTTC
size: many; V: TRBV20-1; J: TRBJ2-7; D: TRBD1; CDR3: CSAIRGTGVSEQYF; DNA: TGCAGTGCGATAAGGGGGACAGGGGTTTCCGAGCAGTACTTC
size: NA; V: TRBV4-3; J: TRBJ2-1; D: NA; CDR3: CASSPRRRRSNEQFF; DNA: TGCGCCAGCAGTCCTCGGAGGAGGAGGTCAAATGAGCAGTTCTTC
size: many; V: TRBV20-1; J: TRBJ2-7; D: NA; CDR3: CSARGPSYEQYF; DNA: TGCAGTGCCCGAGGGCCCTCCTACGAGCAGTACTTC
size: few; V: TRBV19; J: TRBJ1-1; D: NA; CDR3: CASSPRGGEYTEAFF; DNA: TGTGCCAGTAGTCCGAGAGGCGGGGAATATACTGAAGCTTTCTTT
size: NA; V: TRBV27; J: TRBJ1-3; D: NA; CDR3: CASSSIQGRNTIYF; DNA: TGTGCCAGCAGTTCCATACAGGGAAGAAACACCATATATTTT
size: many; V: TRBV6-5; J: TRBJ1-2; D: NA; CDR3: CASSYGDAYGYTF; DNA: TGTGCCAGCAGTTATGGAGACGCCTATGGCTACACCTTC
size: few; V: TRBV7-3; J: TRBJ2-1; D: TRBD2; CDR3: CASSSSGVTYNEQFF; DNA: TGTGCCAGCAGCTCTAGCGGGGTTACCTACAATGAGCAGTTCTTC
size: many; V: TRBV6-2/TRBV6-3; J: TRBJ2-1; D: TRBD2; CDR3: CASSYRTSGSPNEQFF; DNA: TGTGCCAGCAGTTACCGAACTAGCGGGAGCCCCAATGAGCAGTTCTTC
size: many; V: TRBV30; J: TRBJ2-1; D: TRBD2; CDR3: CAWTPGGDNEQFF; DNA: TGTGCCTGGACCCCGGGGGGGGACAATGAGCAGTTCTTC
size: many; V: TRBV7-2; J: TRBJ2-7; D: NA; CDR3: CASSLSGQLAYEQYF; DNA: TGTGCCAGCAGCTTATCGGGCCAGCTGGCCTACGAGCAGTACTTC
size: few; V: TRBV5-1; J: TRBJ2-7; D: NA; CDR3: CASRTEGGNEQYF; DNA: TGCGCCAGCAGAACAGAGGGGGGAAACGAGCAGTACTTC
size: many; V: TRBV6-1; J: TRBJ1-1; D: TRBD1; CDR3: CASSLMRQGGPNTEAFF; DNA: TGTGCCAGCAGTCTTATGCGACAGGGTGGTCCGAACACTGAAGCTTTCTTT
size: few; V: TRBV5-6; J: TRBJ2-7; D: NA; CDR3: CASSLAGVKHEQYF; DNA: TGTGCCAGCAGCTTGGCCGGTGTAAAGCACGAGCAGTACTTC
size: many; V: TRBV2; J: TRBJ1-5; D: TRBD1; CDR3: CASSVDREGNNQPQHF; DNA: TGTGCCAGCAGTGTTGACAGGGAGGGTAACAATCAGCCCCAGCATTTT